Listed below are T cell receptor beta chains from one sample, sequenced in a study of T cells after yellow fever vaccination. TCRdb independently ran MiXCR on the 5' RACE reads; one entry per CDR3 protein. The sample includes about 230,000 distinct CDR3 sequences, 5.5% to 8.5% seen only once; the top ten take 1% to 1.2%. Sequencing was performed on CD4+ T cells sorted from PBMCs, taken on the day of the yellow fever booster vaccination. These receptors all stem from a man aged 25-45 years who received the YFV17D yellow fever vaccine. CDR3s leave out the opening cysteine and the closing phenylalanine or tryptophan. Each record gives: CDR3 protein, V gene, clone size, J gene. Clone size is stated in some rows and not others, as once, few, many or a class when expanded.

SVGVGAGYGYT	TRBV29-1	many	TRBJ1-2
AISEGLTGSYEQY	TRBV10-3	many	TRBJ2-7
ASRIRQSQETQY	TRBV6-1	many	TRBJ2-5
ASTRTGGLYNEQF	TRBV12-3/TRBV12-4	many	TRBJ2-1
ASMKREGLGEQF	TRBV5-1	-	TRBJ2-1
SATPRAGLSTDTQY	TRBV20-1	-	TRBJ2-3
SARGPTSGRSYNEQF	TRBV20-1	few	TRBJ2-1
ASSLGTSGITGELF	TRBV7-6	many	TRBJ2-2
AISSRGGRVGKNIQY	TRBV10-3	few	TRBJ2-4
ASSRDYEQY	TRBV5-1	many	TRBJ2-7
ASSFLTGGQPQH	TRBV12-3/TRBV12-4	few	TRBJ1-5
ASSLLPYEQY	TRBV12-3/TRBV12-4	many	TRBJ2-7
ASSAPLSNTGELF	TRBV7-2	-	TRBJ2-2
ASSFDRTLAWEQY	TRBV7-2	few	TRBJ2-7
ASSLVGSPLH	TRBV7-9	-	TRBJ1-6
ASSLGLAGEGETQY	TRBV7-2	few	TRBJ2-5
ASKFDGNSYEQY	TRBV6-1	-	TRBJ2-7
ASSLGAGDSTDTQY	TRBV7-2	few	TRBJ2-3
AWKGTGGATGELF	TRBV30	-	TRBJ2-2
ASSLAPFWETQY	TRBV7-2	-	TRBJ2-5
SARDVGVPF	TRBV20-1	many	TRBJ1-1
ASSQDATGAGELF	TRBV3-1	few	TRBJ2-2
ASSSPMKRGYSTDTQY	TRBV27	-	TRBJ2-3
ASSKGQGAGTDTQY	TRBV5-4	few	TRBJ2-3
SARDPVIEKLF	TRBV20-1	few	TRBJ1-4
ASSQTGQPQH	TRBV12-3/TRBV12-4	few	TRBJ1-5
ASSLGLAQY	TRBV7-2	many	TRBJ2-3
ASSLLGVGGREQY	TRBV5-6	many	TRBJ2-7
SAPRVLLGANEQF	TRBV20-1	few	TRBJ2-1
ASSSGRDVGANVLT	TRBV7-9	few	TRBJ2-6
ASTPWERRLATREETQY	TRBV28	-	TRBJ2-5
ASSQDFLSGANVLT	TRBV3-1	-	TRBJ2-6
ASRPDGLYEQY	TRBV6-6	many	TRBJ2-7
SARKPGLAVGETQY	TRBV20-1	few	TRBJ2-5
ASSLVVGQGQPQH	TRBV7-2	many	TRBJ1-5
ASSLTGTDNYNEQF	TRBV5-6	many	TRBJ2-1
ASSSPSGRWAGELF	TRBV12-3/TRBV12-4	few	TRBJ2-2
ASSQINYRTGGGYGYT	TRBV3-1	few	TRBJ1-2
ASSSSTGAYEQY	TRBV7-2	many	TRBJ2-7
AISGTTGYNQPQH	TRBV10-3	-	TRBJ1-5